These T cell receptor beta chains were read from a single sample in a study of T cell responses to AZD1222 COVID-19 vaccine. Assay: immunoSEQ multiplex PCR; the TCRdb copy retains only in-frame clones and omits some. This table holds fewer than 130,000 clones, about 90% found once. The sample in question was peripheral blood, obtained 28 days after the second AZD1222 dose. These receptors came from an adult who received the AZD1222 COVID-19 vaccine. Each CDR3 is given with its conserved first and last residue. D genes are given only for firm matches. Rows may omit the clone size; those that give it use once, few, many or a size class.

size: NA
V: TRBV27
D: NA
J: TRBJ1-5
CDR3: CASSLNRINQPQHF
DNA: TGTGCCAGCAGTTTAAACAGGATCAATCAGCCCCAGCATTTT

size: NA
V: TRBV12-5
D: NA
J: TRBJ2-4
CDR3: CARKPGLPSKNIQYF
DNA: TGTGCTAGAAAACCGGGACTTCCTTCTAAAAACATTCAGTACTTC

size: once
V: TRBV7-9
D: NA
J: TRBJ1-2
CDR3: CASTEGDGRWSGYTF
DNA: TGTGCCAGCACCGAAGGGGACGGAAGATGGAGTGGCTACACCTTC

size: NA
V: TRBV6-2/TRBV6-3
D: NA
J: TRBJ1-1
CDR3: CASSLARVTEAFF
DNA: TGTGCCAGCAGTTTGGCCAGGGTTACTGAAGCTTTCTTT

size: NA
V: TRBV9
D: TRBD2
J: TRBJ2-7
CDR3: CASSVGISGGNREQYF
DNA: TGTGCCAGCAGCGTGGGGATTAGCGGGGGAAACAGAGAGCAGTACTTC

size: NA
V: TRBV28
D: TRBD2
J: TRBJ2-2
CDR3: CASSYGLAGGNTGELFF
DNA: TGTGCCAGCAGTTATGGACTAGCGGGAGGGAACACCGGGGAGCTGTTTTTT

size: once
V: TRBV9
D: NA
J: TRBJ1-1
CDR3: CASSVGQINTEAFF
DNA: TGTGCCAGCAGCGTAGGGCAGATAAACACTGAAGCTTTCTTT

size: NA
V: TRBV24-1
D: TRBD2
J: TRBJ2-7
CDR3: CATSQQGLAPYEQYF
DNA: TGTGCCACCAGTCAGCAGGGACTAGCTCCCTACGAGCAGTACTTC

size: once
V: TRBV19
D: TRBD1
J: TRBJ2-5
CDR3: CASTQGQGAGETQYF
DNA: TGTGCCAGTACTCAAGGACAGGGGGCTGGAGAGACCCAGTACTTC

size: NA
V: TRBV24-1
D: NA
J: TRBJ2-7
CDR3: CATRRQASYEQYF
DNA: TGTGCCACCAGAAGACAGGCGTCCTACGAGCAGTACTTC

size: once
V: TRBV28
D: TRBD1
J: TRBJ2-5
CDR3: CASSPDRDRRYGETQYF
DNA: TGTGCCAGCAGTCCAGACAGGGACAGGAGGTACGGAGAGACCCAGTACTTC

size: NA
V: TRBV6-2/TRBV6-3
D: TRBD2
J: TRBJ2-7
CDR3: CASSPGGGTSGGKQYF
DNA: TGTGCCAGCAGCCCTGGGGGAGGGACTAGCGGGGGTAAGCAGTACTTC

size: NA
V: TRBV6-1
D: TRBD2
J: TRBJ2-5
CDR3: CASSALGGEVGETQYF
DNA: TGTGCCAGCAGTGCCTTGGGGGGGGAGGTAGGGGAGACCCAGTACTTC

size: NA
V: TRBV6-1
D: TRBD2
J: TRBJ2-5
CDR3: CASSEELGGAETQYF
DNA: TGTGCCAGCAGTGAAGAATTGGGAGGGGCGGAGACCCAGTACTTC

size: NA
V: TRBV6-2/TRBV6-3
D: NA
J: TRBJ1-2
CDR3: CASSYSTSRALVNGYTF
DNA: TGTGCCAGCAGTTACTCAACTTCAAGGGCCCTCGTTAATGGCTACACCTTC

size: few
V: TRBV20-1
D: NA
J: TRBJ1-2
CDR3: CSASESYGYTF
DNA: TGCAGTGCTTCCGAGAGCTATGGCTACACCTTC

size: NA
V: TRBV11-3
D: TRBD1
J: TRBJ1-1
CDR3: CASSSGGYRNTEAFF
DNA: TGTGCCAGCAGCTCAGGGGGTTATAGAAACACTGAAGCTTTCTTT

size: once
V: TRBV28
D: NA
J: TRBJ1-1
CDR3: CASSLFVNFARMNTEAFF
DNA: TGTGCCAGCAGTTTATTTGTGAATTTCGCCAGGATGAACACTGAAGCTTTCTTT

size: NA
V: TRBV28
D: NA
J: TRBJ1-1
CDR3: CASSSIFGRSAFF
DNA: TGTGCCAGCAGTTCAATATTCGGTAGGAGTGCTTTCTTT

size: NA
V: TRBV7-9
D: NA
J: TRBJ1-1
CDR3: CASSFGPPRPVTEAFF
DNA: TGTGCCAGCAGCTTCGGACCGCCCCGACCTGTCACTGAAGCTTTCTTT

size: NA
V: TRBV27
D: NA
J: TRBJ1-6
CDR3: CASSLGWQGGSPLHF
DNA: TGTGCCAGCAGTTTAGGGTGGCAGGGCGGCTCACCCCTCCACTTT

size: NA
V: TRBV28
D: NA
J: TRBJ2-7
CDR3: CASSFSLLASRREQYF
DNA: TGTGCCAGCAGTTTTTCCCTTCTAGCGTCGAGGCGAGAGCAGTACTTC

size: NA
V: TRBV19
D: NA
J: TRBJ1-5
CDR3: CASSPREGARNQPQHF
DNA: TGTGCCAGTAGTCCCCGTGAAGGGGCGCGTAATCAGCCCCAGCATTTT

size: NA
V: TRBV27
D: TRBD1
J: TRBJ1-2
CDR3: CASSLTGSILSGYGYTF
DNA: TGTGCCAGCAGTTTGACAGGGAGCATACTTTCTGGCTATGGCTACACCTTC

size: NA
V: TRBV27
D: TRBD1
J: TRBJ2-7
CDR3: CASSFRTGGLTYEQYF
DNA: TGTGCCAGCAGTTTCCGGACAGGGGGCTTGACCTACGAGCAGTACTTC